The 12 T cell receptor beta chains listed next were all sequenced from one sample in a study of blood T cell repertoires in COVID-19. Libraries were prepared by immunoSEQ multiplex PCR; TCRdb keeps only in-frame clonotypes and omits some of them. The table includes about 300,000 clones, roughly 90% detected once. The source material was peripheral blood. The receptors were sampled from a man aged 18 to 29 who had recovered from COVID-19.

This sequence joins TRBV7-2 and TRBJ1-2, with 7 positions matching TRBD1. CDR3 length: 13 amino acids. Per the germline V gene, CDR1 is SGHTA and CDR2 is FQGNSA. Unmatched junction bases numbered 7, after V lost 6 bases and J lost 6 bases. This CDR3 reads CASRSTGENGYTF. The CDR3, as DNA: TGTGCCAGCAGATCTACAGGGGAGAATGGCTACACCTTC.

The J gene is TRBJ1-6, the V gene TRBV18; D gene uncertain. CDR3 length: 14 amino acids. V dropped 0 bases and J dropped 8 bases, with 8 bases sitting between them. Germline CDR1 and CDR2: KGHSH and LQKENI. CDR3 in amino acids: CASSPPNGDSPLHF. The CDR3 nucleotides are TGTGCCAGCTCACCACCGAACGGGGATTCACCCCTCCACTTT.

The chain combines TRBV7-9 with TRBJ1-1, with 7 bases lining up with TRBD1. The CDR3 loop spans 13 amino acids. J gave up 7 bases and V 4 bases, and 6 bases lay outside the gene matches. Germline loops: CDR1 SEHNR, CDR2 FQNEAQ (reference sequence). CDR3 residues: CASSSGTVNEAFF. CDR3 sequence (DNA): TGTGCCAGCAGCTCCGGGACAGTGAATGAAGCTTTCTTT.

This sequence joins TRBV5-6 and TRBJ1-1; no firm D call. The CDR3 length is 17 residues. Trimming took off 0 bases at V and 0 bases at J, with 15 bases between the two ends. Germline CDR1 SGHDT, CDR2 YYEEEE. The CDR3 here is CASSLESRPFMNTEAFF. CDR3 nucleotides: TGTGCCAGCAGCTTGGAAAGCCGTCCCTTCATGAACACTGAAGCTTTCTTT.

This chain connects TRBV5-1 to TRBJ1-1; D is unresolved. Germline CDR1 SGHRS, CDR2 YFSETQ. The CDR3 covers 14 residues. V lost 1 base, J lost 0 bases, and 7 bases lay in between. In DNA, the CDR3 is TGCGCCAGCAGCTTGCGGGTAGTGAACACTGAAGCTTTCTTT. Amino acid sequence: CASSLRVVNTEAFF.

This chain links TRBV27 with TRBJ2-7; weak D call: TRBD1 (6 bases). V lost 3 bases, J lost 0 bases, and 12 bases lay in between. This CDR3 region has 15 residues. Germline V lookup: CDR1 MNHEY, CDR2 SMNVEV (reference sequence). The CDR3 DNA reads TGTGCCAGCAGTTTCCGCCTGGACAGCTCCTACGAGCAGTACTTC. Translating gives CASSFRLDSSYEQYF.

V and J are TRBV18 and TRBJ1-5; 11 nucleotides agree with TRBD1. The ends lost 4 bases at V and 11 bases at J; junction bases unmatched: 19. CDR1 KGHSH and CDR2 LQKENI come from the germline V gene. The CDR3 spans 18 residues. DNA for the CDR3: TGTGCCAGCTCACTCTCGATTTCGTGGGACAGGGGGAGTAGGGCCCAGCATTTT. The encoded protein is CASSLSISWDRGSRAQHF.

This chain connects TRBV11-1 to TRBJ2-5; TRBD1 aligns across 7 bases. CDR1 is SGHAT and CDR2 is FQDESV in the germline V gene (reference sequence). V lost 5 bases to trimming and J lost 4 bases; unmatched junction nucleotides: 7. This CDR3 spans 14 amino acids. The CDR3 DNA sequence: TGTGCCAGCAGCCAACAGGGGATGGGAGAGACCCAGTACTTC. It yields the protein CASSQQGMGETQYF. The variable domain in full, completed from reference TRBV11-1 and TRBJ2-5, reads EAEVAQSPRYKITEKSQAVAFWCDPISGHATLYWYRQILGQGPELLVQFQDESVVDDSQLPKDRFSAERLKGVDSTLKIQPAELGDSAMYLCASSQQGMGETQYFGPGTRLLVL.

The V and J genes are TRBV6-1 and TRBJ2-7, with 13 bases fitting TRBD2. V lost 1 base, J lost 6 bases, and 6 bases stayed unmatched. The V gene's germline CDR1 is MNHNS and CDR2 SASEGT. This CDR3 region has 16 residues. The CDR3 sequence is CASSEVSGLAGIEQYF. The CDR3 nucleotides are TGTGCCAGCAGTGAAGTATCGGGACTAGCGGGGATCGAGCAGTACTTC.

The gene calls are TRBV29-1 and TRBJ2-3; a possible D gene is TRBD2 (6 bases). Trimming left V 4 bases short and J 0 bases short, with 11 bases between. This CDR3 comprises 14 residues. CDR1 and CDR2 from the germline V gene are SQVTM and ANQGSEA. CDR3 coding DNA: TGCAGCGTTGGACTGGCGGGGAGCACAGATACGCAGTATTTT. Its protein product is CSVGLAGSTDTQYF.

The chain combines TRBV4-2 with TRBJ1-2; D uncertain. Germline V gene sequence: CDR1 LGHNA, CDR2 YNFKEQ. V lost 1 base and J lost 4, with 13 bases in between. This CDR3 is built from 15 residues. CDR3 bases: TGTGCCAGCAGCCAAGTCCCCGGATCGGGCTATGGCTACACCTTC. Amino acids: CASSQVPGSGYGYTF.

The chain links TRBV29-1 to TRBJ1-1, with a tentative D call TRBD1 (6 bases). The CDR3 has 16 residues. Trimming left V 2 bases short and J 1 base short, with 17 bases between. Germline V lookup: CDR1 SQVTM, CDR2 ANQGSEA. For the CDR3, the DNA is TGCAGCGTTGAAATCCGCCAGGGGACAAAGAACACTGAAGCTTTCTTT. This codes for CSVEIRQGTKNTEAFF.